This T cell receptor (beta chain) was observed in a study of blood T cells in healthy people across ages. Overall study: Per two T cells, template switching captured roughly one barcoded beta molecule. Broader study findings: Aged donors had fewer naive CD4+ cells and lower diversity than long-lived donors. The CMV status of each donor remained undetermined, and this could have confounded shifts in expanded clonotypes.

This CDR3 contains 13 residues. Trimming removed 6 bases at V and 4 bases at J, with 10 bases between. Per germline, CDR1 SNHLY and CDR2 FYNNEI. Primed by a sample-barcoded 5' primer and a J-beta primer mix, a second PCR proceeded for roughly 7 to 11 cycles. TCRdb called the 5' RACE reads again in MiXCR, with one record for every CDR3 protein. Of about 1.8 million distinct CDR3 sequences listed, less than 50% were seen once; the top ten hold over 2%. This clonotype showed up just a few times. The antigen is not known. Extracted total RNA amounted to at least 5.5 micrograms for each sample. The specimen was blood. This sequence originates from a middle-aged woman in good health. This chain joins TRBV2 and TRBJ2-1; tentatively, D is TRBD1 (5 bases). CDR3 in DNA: TGTGCCAGCAGCGTACAGGTATACAATGAGCAGTTCTTC. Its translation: CASSVQVYNEQFF. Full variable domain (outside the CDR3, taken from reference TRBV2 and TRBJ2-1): EPEVTQTPSHQVTQMGQEVILRCVPISNHLYFYWYRQILGQKVEFLVSFYNNEISEKSEIFDDQFSVERPDGSNFTLKIRSTKLEDSAMYFCASSVQVYNEQFFGPGTRLTVL.